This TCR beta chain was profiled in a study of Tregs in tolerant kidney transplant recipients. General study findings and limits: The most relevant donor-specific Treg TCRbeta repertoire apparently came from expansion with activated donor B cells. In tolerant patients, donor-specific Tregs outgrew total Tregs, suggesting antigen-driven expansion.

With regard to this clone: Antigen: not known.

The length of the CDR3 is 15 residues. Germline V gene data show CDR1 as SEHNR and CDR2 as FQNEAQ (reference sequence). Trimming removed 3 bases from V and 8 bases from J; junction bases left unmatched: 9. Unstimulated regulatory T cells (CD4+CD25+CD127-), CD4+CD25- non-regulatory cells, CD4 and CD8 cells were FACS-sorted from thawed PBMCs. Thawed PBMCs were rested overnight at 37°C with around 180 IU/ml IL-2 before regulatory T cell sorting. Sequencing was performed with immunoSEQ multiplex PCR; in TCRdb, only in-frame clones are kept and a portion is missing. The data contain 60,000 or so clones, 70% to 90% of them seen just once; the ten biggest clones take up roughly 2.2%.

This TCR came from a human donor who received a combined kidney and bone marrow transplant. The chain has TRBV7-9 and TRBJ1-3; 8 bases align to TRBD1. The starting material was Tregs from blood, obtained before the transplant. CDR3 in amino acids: CASSFDDRGSHTIYF. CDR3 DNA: TGTGCCAGCAGCTTCGACGACAGGGGATCGCACACCATATATTTT.